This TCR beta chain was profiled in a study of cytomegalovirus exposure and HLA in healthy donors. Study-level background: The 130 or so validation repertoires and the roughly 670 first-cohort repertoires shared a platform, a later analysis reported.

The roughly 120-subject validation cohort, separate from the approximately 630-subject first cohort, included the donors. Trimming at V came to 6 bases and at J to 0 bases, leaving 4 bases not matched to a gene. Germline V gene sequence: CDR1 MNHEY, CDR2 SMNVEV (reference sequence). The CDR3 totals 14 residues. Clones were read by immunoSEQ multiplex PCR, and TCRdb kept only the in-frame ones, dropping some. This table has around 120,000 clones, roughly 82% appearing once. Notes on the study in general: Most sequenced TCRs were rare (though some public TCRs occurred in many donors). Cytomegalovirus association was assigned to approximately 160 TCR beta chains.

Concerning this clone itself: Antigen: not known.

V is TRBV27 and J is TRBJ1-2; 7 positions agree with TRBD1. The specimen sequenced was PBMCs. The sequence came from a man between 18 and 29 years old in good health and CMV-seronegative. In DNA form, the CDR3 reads TGTGCCAGCAGGGACAGGCTCACTAACTATGGCTACACCTTC. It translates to CASRDRLTNYGYTF.